What follows describes a single T cell receptor beta chain. Profiled with immunoSEQ multiplex PCR; TCRdb holds only in-frame clones, not every one. The data contain more than 120,000 clones, 85% to 90% of them seen just once; the ten biggest clones take up under 2%. The data originate from a study of T cell responses to AZD1222 COVID-19 vaccine. This TCR was recovered from an adult who received the AZD1222 COVID-19 vaccine. This specimen consisted of peripheral blood, obtained 28 days after the second AZD1222 dose.

The CDR3: CASSPLRGGRNEQFF. In DNA form, the CDR3 reads TGTGCCAGCAGCCCGCTGAGGGGAGGGAGAAATGAGCAGTTCTTC. The V and J genes are TRBV7-8 and TRBJ2-1, with 7 nucleotides matching TRBD2. The length of the CDR3 is 15 residues. With V trimmed by 5 bases and J by 7 bases, 11 bases remained unmatched. The V gene's germline CDR1 is SGHVS and CDR2 FQNEAQ.